The clone carrying this TCR beta chain was observed a handful of times. The protocol was immunoSEQ multiplex PCR, while the TCRdb copy is restricted to in-frame clones and leaves out a portion. The sample contains about 250,000 clones, approximately 92% of which appear only once. This entry belongs to a study of blood T cell repertoires in COVID-19. CDR3 length: 15 amino acids. CDR1 is SGHRS and CDR2 is YFSETQ in the germline V gene. Trimming pared 0 bases from V and 0 bases from J, leaving 7 bases between. What was sequenced was peripheral blood. The chain combines TRBV5-1 with TRBJ1-3; D gene unclear. This TCR came from a woman aged 40 to 50 who had recovered from COVID-19. CDR3 loop: CASSLEPLSGNTIYF. CDR3 nucleotide sequence: TGCGCCAGCAGCTTGGAGCCCCTCTCTGGAAACACCATATATTTT.